This paragraph reports one T cell receptor (beta chain). This sample is part of a study of OX40 agonist ivuxolimab in advanced cancers. Study-wide context: The study treated patients with ivuxolimab, an agonistic anti-OX40 (CD134) antibody. The study gave patients intravenous ivuxolimab at 0.01 to 10 mg/kg every 2 weeks.

Sampling of blood occurred at baseline, cycle 4 day 1, and cycle 7 day 1. After removal of 5 bases from V and 0 bases from J, the junction contained 7 bases not matched to a gene. The CDR3 is 17 amino acids. The germline V gene encodes CDR1 SGHVS and CDR2 FNYEAQ. Sequencing was performed with immunoSEQ multiplex PCR; in TCRdb, only in-frame clones are kept and a portion is missing. The top ten hold 5% to 6.5% of the sample, which has tens of thousands of clones, under 80% seen once. This receptor was obtained from an adult with an advanced solid tumor such as melanoma, head and neck, liver or kidney cancer. The rearrangement uses TRBV7-6 and TRBJ2-1, with 10 positions matching TRBD2. The sequencing used CD4+ or CD8+ T cells sorted from blood, collected in a trial of the OX40 agonist ivuxolimab. The CDR3 spells CASSQPKRGGSYNEQFF. CDR3 bases: TGTGCCAGCAGCCAGCCGAAGCGGGGGGGCTCCTACAATGAGCAGTTCTTC.